This T cell receptor beta chain was found in a study of regulatory T cells in long-lasting Graves disease. Germline V gene sequence: CDR1 MNHNS, CDR2 SASEGT. V gave up 6 bases and J gave up 2 bases; unmatched junction bases: 16. The CDR3 is 18 residues long. TCR beta libraries were built with iRepertoire HTBI primers and Arm-PCR of CDR3 regions. TCRdb ran MiXCR on the multiplex PCR reads and lists one entry per CDR3 protein. The table records 200,000 to 250,000 distinct CDR3 sequences, approximately 18% of them present only once. This clonotype occurred many times. Time point reported: newly diagnosed GD, antithyroid drugs for less than 3 months. With RNA extracted from PBMCs as input, the TCR library was made. Graves' disease diagnoses followed American Thyroid Association guidelines. The data were also submitted as part of a second study, on T cells in Graves' hyperthyroidism and ophthalmopathy. That study reports: The study used the HTBI primer set for a first-round RT-PCR of the TCR CDR3. Most expanded thyroid clonotypes above 0.001 recurred in blood. Separating ophthalmopathy from stable hyperthyroidism was achieved by a 13 V-J model.

This specimen consisted of peripheral blood mononuclear cells (PBMCs), obtained at new diagnosis, from a patient treated with antithyroid drugs. The chain has TRBV6-1 and TRBJ2-5; 9 nucleotides line up with TRBD1. The TCR sequence derives from a woman aged 25 to 45 with Graves disease. This chain's CDR3 is CASRRDAFGTGWQETQYF. Here the CDR3 DNA reads TGTGCCAGCAGACGCGACGCCTTCGGGACAGGGTGGCAAGAGACCCAGTACTTC.